These T cell receptor beta chains were read from a single sample in a study of molecular identifiers for immune sequencing clone quantification. A single record per CDR3 protein comes from TCRdb applying MiXCR to the PCR reads. The table lists about 320,000 distinct CDR3 sequences, roughly 24% of them singletons. Material: naive CD8+ T cells from blood, with Jurkat cell RNA spiked in. These receptors all stem from a human donor in good health. Some libraries in this study had Jurkat cell RNA spiked in. Each CDR3 is given with its conserved first and last residue.

TRBV12-5	TRBJ1-5	18	CASGLLHGSGDSNQPQHF
TRBV30	TRBJ2-1	15	CAWSVLASSYNEQFF
TRBV11-2	TRBJ2-1	16	CASSSRTGESYNEQFF
TRBV7-2	TRBJ2-5	17	CASSLNDGRAFPETQYF
TRBV11-2	TRBJ2-3	12	CASSDDADTQYF
TRBV7-9	TRBJ2-1	14	CASSLVDWGNEQFF
TRBV9	TRBJ2-1	15	CASSASGTVYNEQFF
TRBV13	TRBJ1-1	12	CGSSLVSTEAFF
TRBV6-5	TRBJ2-1	14	CASSYSASRWEQFF
TRBV6-2/TRBV6-3	TRBJ2-6	15	CASSFALAGANVLTF
TRBV5-1	TRBJ1-1	15	CASSLSCGFGTEAFF
TRBV9	TRBJ1-5	13	CASSTDSNQPQHF
TRBV7-6	TRBJ2-6	16	CASSPGTASGANVLTF
TRBV4-2	TRBJ2-7	12	CASSQDPYEQYF
TRBV6-6	TRBJ1-5	14	CASNLQEGFAPQHF
TRBV6-5	TRBJ2-7	14	CASSYGTGNYEQYF
TRBV20-1	TRBJ2-7	12	CSASPGGYEQYF
TRBV6-5	TRBJ1-5	13	CASSATQGQPQHF
TRBV4-3	TRBJ1-2	16	CASSQDLGTGSYGYTF
TRBV12-3/TRBV12-4	TRBJ2-5	14	CASSSGQGKETQYF
TRBV12-3/TRBV12-4	TRBJ2-3	16	CASSLAQGGSTDTQYF
TRBV27	TRBJ1-1	14	CAIGPTFLGTEAFF
TRBV4-3	TRBJ2-1	15	CASSQGQLAGYEQFF
TRBV19	TRBJ2-7	14	CASSIGQGDCEQYF
TRBV2	TRBJ2-7	13	CASRGTSPYEQYF
TRBV7-9	TRBJ2-3	15	CASSPPTVNTDTQYF
TRBV27	TRBJ2-6	14	CASSLSAGANVLTF
TRBV14	TRBJ2-2	15	CASSLATTNTGELFF
TRBV27	TRBJ2-7	16	CASSSTTSPTYVEQYF
TRBV5-1	TRBJ2-7	13	CAGSFSAGYEQYF
TRBV12-3/TRBV12-4	TRBJ2-7	15	CASTPPVGHGYEQYF
TRBV6-5	TRBJ1-2	15	CASSPDIALNYGYTF
TRBV6-6	TRBJ2-2	15	CASSKWTTNTGELFF
TRBV27	TRBJ2-3	13	CASSLSRGDTQYF
TRBV7-2	TRBJ2-7	15	CASSSGQKSPYEQYF
TRBV11-2	TRBJ2-5	15	CASSLVGTDQETQYF
TRBV12-3/TRBV12-4	TRBJ1-3	14	CASRETGGGNTIYF
TRBV7-9	TRBJ1-1	15	CASSVFLGQNTEAFF
TRBV20-1	TRBJ2-2	14	CSARQGGGTGELFF
TRBV29-1	TRBJ1-1	11	CSVLAFTEAFF